The rows below give T cell receptor beta chains drawn from one sample of a study of T cells after yellow fever vaccination. TCRdb itself ran the 5' RACE reads through MiXCR, one entry per CDR3 protein. This sample has some 600,000 distinct CDR3 sequences, with roughly a sixth found just once. The sample here was PBMCs, taken 5 to 6 days after the first yellow fever vaccination. The receptors were gathered from a man younger than 35 who received the YFV17D yellow fever vaccine. The CDR3 runs from the conserved cysteine through the conserved F or W. The D gene is left open where the match is weak. Rows may omit the clone size; those that give it use once, few, many or a size class.

j_call,d_call,cdr3_length,v_call,clone_size,cdr3_aa,cdr3_nt
TRBJ1-5,-,15,TRBV5-1,-,CASSPDSYSNQPQHF,TGCGCCAGCAGCCCGGACAGCTATAGCAATCAGCCCCAGCATTTT
TRBJ2-7,-,13,TRBV27,many,CASSLGPVREQYF,TGTGCCAGCAGTTTAGGTCCGGTCCGCGAGCAGTACTTC
TRBJ2-3,TRBD1,17,TRBV10-3,few,CAIRGSGGTGSTDTQYF,TGTGCCATCAGGGGGTCAGGGGGTACGGGGAGCACAGATACGCAGTATTTT
TRBJ2-3,TRBD2,16,TRBV7-8,few,CASSFQRGITTDTQYF,TGTGCCAGCAGCTTCCAGCGGGGGATAACCACAGATACGCAGTATTTT
TRBJ2-3,TRBD2,15,TRBV7-2,-,CASSSGLAVADTQYF,TGTGCCAGCAGCTCGGGACTAGCGGTAGCAGATACGCAGTATTTT
TRBJ2-6,-,19,TRBV5-1,once,CASSLAGSRGLRGANVLTF,TGCGCCAGCAGCCTGGCTGGGAGTCGGGGGCTTCGCGGGGCCAACGTCCTGACTTTC
TRBJ2-5,TRBD2,16,TRBV6-2/TRBV6-3,few,CASSYPGLAGEETQYF,TGTGCCAGCAGTTACCCAGGACTAGCGGGGGAAGAGACCCAGTACTTC
TRBJ2-1,TRBD2,16,TRBV6-1,-,CASRPAGGRVGHEQFF,TGTGCCAGCAGACCTGCGGGGGGCCGTGTGGGTCATGAGCAGTTCTTC
TRBJ1-2,-,14,TRBV3-1,-,CASSQSGLNYGYTF,TGTGCCAGCAGCCAAAGTGGACTCAACTATGGCTACACCTTC
TRBJ2-7,-,17,TRBV4-3,-,CASSQAKGPASSYEQYF,TGCGCCAGCAGCCAAGCGAAGGGGCCAGCCAGCTCCTACGAGCAGTACTTC
TRBJ1-1,-,13,TRBV10-1,few,CASSESMNTEAFF,TGTGCCAGTAGTGAGAGTATGAACACTGAAGCTTTCTTT
TRBJ2-3,TRBD2,20,TRBV15,few,CATSRDQRSTSGGLLDTQYF,TGTGCCACCAGCAGAGATCAGCGTTCGACTAGCGGGGGCCTGTTGGATACGCAGTATTTT
TRBJ2-2,-,14,TRBV7-6,many,CASSPQLGNGELFF,TGTGCCAGCAGCCCCCAGCTGGGGAACGGGGAGCTGTTTTTT
TRBJ2-7,-,14,TRBV7-2,-,CASSLTADSYEQYF,TGTGCCAGCAGCTTAACAGCCGACTCCTACGAGCAGTACTTC
TRBJ1-4,TRBD1,13,TRBV7-2,once,CASSIQGDEKLFF,TGTGCCAGCAGCATACAGGGGGATGAAAAACTGTTTTTT
TRBJ2-3,TRBD2,15,TRBV4-3,-,CASSQETSGVNTQYF,TGCGCCAGCAGCCAAGAGACTAGCGGGGTGAATACGCAGTATTTT
TRBJ2-5,-,17,TRBV14,few,CASSQRSGLSYQETQYF,TGTGCCAGCAGCCAAAGGTCGGGCCTATCGTACCAAGAGACCCAGTACTTC
TRBJ2-3,-,12,TRBV10-1,few,CASSGTADTQYF,TGCGCCAGCAGTGGGACGGCAGATACGCAGTATTTT
TRBJ2-1,-,11,TRBV5-6,once,CASSEGDEQFF,TGTGCCAGCAGCGAGGGGGATGAGCAGTTCTTC
TRBJ2-2,TRBD2,16,TRBV5-1,few,CASSLELAGVSGELFF,TGCGCCAGCAGCTTGGAACTAGCGGGGGTATCCGGGGAGCTGTTTTTT
TRBJ2-5,-,14,TRBV5-1,many,CASSLAGGKETQYF,TGCGCCAGCAGCTTGGCTGGGGGAAAAGAGACCCAGTACTTC
TRBJ1-1,TRBD1,15,TRBV7-9,-,CASSQDGQENTEAFF,TGTGCCAGCAGCCAAGACGGACAGGAGAACACTGAAGCTTTCTTT
TRBJ1-5,TRBD1,15,TRBV24-1,few,CATSETGTGRQPQHF,TGTGCCACCAGTGAGACCGGGACAGGGCGACAGCCCCAGCATTTT
TRBJ1-6,-,14,TRBV28,-,CASSLDTNYSPLHF,TGTGCCAGCAGTTTGGACACGAACTATTCACCCCTCCACTTT
TRBJ1-6,-,15,TRBV7-9,-,CASSWGRQINSPLHF,TGTGCCAGCAGCTGGGGGAGGCAGATTAATTCACCCCTCCACTTT
TRBJ2-5,-,15,TRBV3-1,-,CASSQAGRGGETQYF,TGTGCCAGCAGCCAAGCCGGGAGAGGGGGAGAGACCCAGTACTTC
TRBJ2-3,TRBD1,16,TRBV12-3/TRBV12-4,few,CASSDRDRRLRYAQYF,TGTGCCAGCAGCGACCGGGACAGGCGATTGAGATATGCGCAGTATTTT
TRBJ2-3,TRBD1,18,TRBV18,-,CASSREGRDSKNSDTQYF,TGTGCCAGCTCACGAGAAGGACGGGACAGTAAAAATTCAGATACGCAGTATTTT
TRBJ1-5,-,14,TRBV28,many,CASSSPGAGQPQHF,TGTGCCAGCAGTTCCCCGGGGGCGGGTCAGCCCCAGCATTTT
TRBJ2-4,-,17,TRBV24-1,few,CATSGGNPTSAKNIQYF,TGTGCCACCAGTGGTGGCAACCCCACTTCAGCCAAAAACATTCAGTACTTC
TRBJ2-7,-,14,TRBV5-4,few,CASRWWERTYEQYF,TGTGCCAGCCGATGGTGGGAGAGAACCTACGAGCAGTACTTC
TRBJ2-7,-,14,TRBV20-1,few,CSAREGGSSYEQYF,TGCAGTGCCAGAGAGGGGGGGAGCTCCTACGAGCAGTACTTC
TRBJ2-6,-,16,TRBV4-3,few,CASSQEDQAGANVLTF,TGCGCCAGCAGCCAAGAGGACCAGGCGGGGGCCAACGTCCTGACTTTC
TRBJ1-1,-,14,TRBV29-1,few,CSVDIGRMNTEAFF,TGCAGCGTTGATATTGGAAGGATGAACACTGAAGCTTTCTTT
TRBJ2-3,TRBD2,14,TRBV20-1,few,CSAPRGLGTDTQYF,TGCAGTGCACCTAGGGGACTAGGCACAGATACGCAGTATTTT
TRBJ2-5,TRBD1,16,TRBV7-9,-,CASSIDRVWLLETQYF,TGTGCCAGCAGCATTGACAGGGTTTGGCTTTTAGAGACCCAGTACTTC
TRBJ2-4,-,14,TRBV2,-,CASSEAGTKNIQYF,TGTGCCAGCAGTGAAGCGGGGACGAAAAACATTCAGTACTTC
TRBJ2-1,TRBD2,14,TRBV24-1,-,CATSDPGLAAEQFF,TGTGCCACCAGTGATCCGGGACTAGCGGCTGAGCAGTTCTTC
TRBJ2-5,TRBD1,15,TRBV5-1,-,CASSLRGTGLETQYF,TGCGCCAGCAGCTTACGTGGGACAGGGCTGGAGACCCAGTACTTC
TRBJ1-2,TRBD1,13,TRBV29-1,-,CSVTGGLDYGYTF,TGCAGCGTTACAGGGGGCTTGGACTATGGCTACACCTTC
TRBJ2-2,TRBD2,18,TRBV13,-,CACSPRTSGALNTGELFF,TGTGCCTGCAGCCCCCGGACTAGCGGGGCTTTGAACACCGGGGAGCTGTTTTTT
TRBJ1-3,-,15,TRBV5-1,-,CASSARFGSGNTIYF,TGCGCCAGCAGCGCCCGGTTTGGCTCTGGAAACACCATATATTTT
TRBJ2-7,-,12,TRBV29-1,few,CSAFRTSGEQYF,TGCAGCGCCTTCCGGACTTCGGGCGAGCAGTACTTC
TRBJ2-7,-,14,TRBV7-2,-,CASSSLSGSYEQYF,TGTGCCAGCAGCTCGTTATCCGGCTCCTACGAGCAGTACTTC
TRBJ2-2,-,17,TRBV15,-,CATSRSSGQRLAGELFF,TGTGCCACCAGCAGATCTTCCGGGCAGCGGCTGGCCGGGGAGCTGTTTTTT
TRBJ2-6,-,16,TRBV19,-,CASSISSSAGANVLTF,TGTGCCAGTAGTATTTCGAGTTCAGCAGGGGCCAACGTCCTGACTTTC
TRBJ2-3,TRBD2,15,TRBV7-9,many,CASRAPGRGTDTQYF,TGTGCCAGCCGGGCCCCGGGGAGGGGCACAGATACGCAGTATTTT
TRBJ2-2,TRBD2,17,TRBV7-2,-,CASSLVHGGDFGGELFF,TGTGCCAGCAGCTTAGTTCACGGGGGGGATTTCGGCGGGGAGCTGTTTTTT
TRBJ2-5,TRBD2,17,TRBV9,few,CASSVLSGSGAIQTQYF,TGTGCCAGCAGCGTCCTGAGTGGCAGCGGGGCTATCCAGACCCAGTACTTC
TRBJ2-7,-,13,TRBV7-2,-,CASSFSSAYEQYF,TGTGCCAGCAGCTTTAGTAGCGCCTACGAGCAGTACTTC
TRBJ1-3,-,15,TRBV6-4,-,CASSPPRQTGNTIYF,TGTGCCAGCAGCCCTCCCCGACAAACTGGAAACACCATATATTTT
TRBJ1-5,-,13,TRBV4-1,many,CASSLTGGKPQHF,TGCGCCAGCAGCTTGACGGGGGGTAAGCCCCAGCATTTT
TRBJ1-1,-,15,TRBV5-1,few,CASSPGSPMNTEAFF,TGCGCCAGCAGCCCCGGGAGCCCAATGAACACTGAAGCTTTCTTT
TRBJ2-3,-,16,TRBV10-3,-,CAIRQLGAGETDTQYF,TGTGCCATCAGACAACTAGGGGCCGGTGAAACAGATACGCAGTATTTT
TRBJ2-1,-,14,TRBV19,few,CASSNQFSALSQFF,TGTGCCAGTAGTAATCAGTTTTCGGCGTTGTCGCAGTTCTTC
TRBJ2-1,TRBD1,16,TRBV7-2,many,CASSLGLPGQYNEQFF,TGTGCCAGCAGCTTAGGGCTTCCGGGACAGTACAATGAGCAGTTCTTC
TRBJ1-5,-,15,TRBV2,few,CASNQRGAGNQPQHF,TGTGCCAGCAACCAACGGGGCGCGGGAAATCAGCCCCAGCATTTT
TRBJ1-1,-,13,TRBV20-1,-,CSATAGQNTEAFF,TGCAGTGCTACGGCAGGTCAGAACACTGAAGCTTTCTTT
TRBJ1-2,-,12,TRBV27,few,CASSDGGWGYTF,TGTGCCAGCAGTGACGGGGGCTGGGGCTACACCTTC
TRBJ2-5,-,14,TRBV7-7,few,CASSRAGSLETQYF,TGTGCTAGCAGCCGGGCCGGTAGCCTCGAGACCCAGTACTTC